This passage covers 32 T cell receptor beta chains from one sample sequenced in a study of blood T cell repertoires in COVID-19. Some clones are missing from TCRdb's copy, which holds only in-frame ones; the method was immunoSEQ multiplex PCR. The sample holds some 250,000 clones, over 80% seen once. What was sequenced was peripheral blood. The origin of the receptors is a man younger than 45 who had recovered from COVID-19.

V gene TRBV5-5 combines with J gene TRBJ1-2, with D possibly being TRBD1 (6 bases). The CDR3 has 15 residues. Germline CDR1 reads SGHKS; CDR2 reads YYEKEE (reference sequence). Trimming left V 0 bases short and J 2 bases short, with 11 bases between. CDR3 region: CASSLAGTTNYGYTF. CDR3 in DNA: TGTGCCAGCAGCTTGGCTGGGACAACAAACTATGGCTACACCTTC.

The chain links TRBV5-1 to TRBJ2-1; TRBD1 aligns across 7 bases. V dropped 3 bases and J dropped 2; count of bases not matched to a gene: 5. CDR1 and CDR2 (germline): SGHRS, YFSETQ. This CDR3 spans 15 amino acids. In DNA form, the CDR3 reads TGCGCCAGCAGCTCGGACAGGATACCCTACAATGAGCAGTTCTTC. As protein: CASSSDRIPYNEQFF. Complete variable domain (other parts from reference TRBV5-1 and TRBJ2-1): KAGVTQTPRYLIKTRGQQVTLSCSPISGHRSVSWYQQTPGQGLQFLFEYFSETQRNKGNFPGRFSGRQFSNSRSEMNVSTLELGDSALYLCASSSDRIPYNEQFFGPGTRLTVL.

CDR3 coding DNA: TGTGCCAGCAGTTTATGGCGGGGGACCGACGCCAACTATGGCTACACCTTC. It codes for CASSLWRGTDANYGYTF. The rearrangement links TRBV28 to TRBJ1-2; tentatively, D is TRBD1 (5 bases). Deletions cut 0 bases from V and 2 bases from J, with 16 bases between. This CDR3 spans 17 amino acids. Germline V gives CDR1 MDHEN, CDR2 SYDVKM.

The CDR3 bases are TGTGCCAGCAGCGCGCTGGACAGAGACAATGAGCAGTTCTTC. Its protein product is CASSALDRDNEQFF. The V gene is TRBV11-2, the J gene TRBJ2-1, with TRBD1 as a possible D gene (6 bases). The germline CDR1 and CDR2 sequences are SGHAT and FQNNGV. The V gene lost 5 bases and the J gene lost 5 bases, with 13 bases spanning the gap. This CDR3 spans 14 amino acids.

The rearrangement links TRBV2 to TRBJ2-7, with TRBD2 identical over 8 bases. This CDR3 region has 16 residues. The J segment lost 0 bases and the V segment lost 1 base, leaving 5 bases of the junction unmatched. Germline values: CDR1 SNHLY, CDR2 FYNNEI. This chain's CDR3 is CASSEEERGRSYEQYF. As DNA, the CDR3 is TGTGCCAGCAGTGAAGAAGAGCGGGGGCGCTCCTACGAGCAGTACTTC.

This chain joins TRBV28 and TRBJ2-5, with 7 bases aligning to TRBD1. V trimming: 4 bases; J trimming: 3 bases; junction bases outside the gene matches: 8. There are 15 residues in the CDR3. CDR1 and CDR2 (germline): MDHEN, SYDVKM. The chain's CDR3 is CASSSRQGSKETQYF. The CDR3 nucleotides are TGTGCCAGCAGTTCTCGACAGGGATCAAAAGAGACCCAGTACTTC.

J is TRBJ2-7 and V is TRBV12-5; tentative D call: TRBD2 (6 bases). The CDR3 consists of 16 residues. Germline lookup yields CDR1 LGHNT and CDR2 FRNRAP. The ends were cut back, 0 bases at V and 4 bases at J, with 16 bases in the middle. The CDR3 DNA reads as TGTGCTAGTGGTTTGGTACTTGGGCGGGGTCCTTACGAGCAGTACTTC. Its protein is CASGLVLGRGPYEQYF.

This chain connects TRBV2 to TRBJ1-6; D not resolved. Germline CDR1 reads SNHLY; CDR2 reads FYNNEI. Trimming took 11 bases from V and 5 from J, leaving 16 bases between them. The CDR3 runs 14 residues. CDR3 in amino acids: CAGMSLGDNSPLHF. The CDR3 nucleotides are TGTGCCGGAATGTCTCTGGGAGATAATTCACCCCTCCACTTT.

In DNA form, the CDR3 reads TGTGCCAGCACTCCACCAGGGACAGCTGACTACGAGCAGTACGTC. It yields the protein CASTPPGTADYEQYV. This rearrangement joins TRBV2 to TRBJ2-7, with 7 bases identical to TRBD1. The CDR3 consists of 15 residues. CDR1 SNHLY and CDR2 FYNNEI come from the germline V gene. V was pared by 7 bases and J by 3 bases, with 12 bases of the junction left unmatched.

This clone appeared a single time. The rearrangement links TRBV9 to TRBJ2-2, with TRBD1 as a possible D gene (6 bases). The V gene lost 5 bases and the J gene lost 3 bases, with 11 bases spanning the gap. The germline CDR1 and CDR2 sequences are SGDLS and YYNGEE. The CDR3 totals 14 residues. This CDR3 is CASRERQDTGELFF. For the CDR3, the DNA is TGTGCCAGCAGGGAAAGACAGGACACCGGGGAGCTGTTTTTT.

This clone has only one observation. J is TRBJ2-1 and V is TRBV7-8, with D unclear. CDR1 SGHVS and CDR2 FQNEAQ come from the germline V gene. V was trimmed by 2 bases and J by 2 bases, leaving 10 bases between them. The CDR3 runs to 15 residues. CDR3 residues: CASSLTAETYNEQFF. Here the CDR3 DNA reads TGTGCCAGCAGCTTAACCGCGGAGACCTACAATGAGCAGTTCTTC.

The rearrangement links TRBV5-1 to TRBJ1-2; D unclear. The CDR3 extends over 14 amino acids. Germline assignment: CDR1 SGHRS and CDR2 YFSETQ. The ends were cut back, 0 bases at V and 4 bases at J, with 10 bases in the middle. The CDR3 sequence: CASSLGSGSYGYTF. DNA of the CDR3: TGCGCCAGCAGCTTGGGTTCTGGGAGCTATGGCTACACCTTC.

The chain is built from TRBV15 and TRBJ2-3; D might be TRBD2 (5 bases). The CDR3 spans 16 residues. Trimming stripped 1 base from V and 2 bases from J, with 13 bases between. Germline V gene lookup returns CDR1 LNHNV and CDR2 YYDKDF (reference sequence). Here the CDR3 reads CATSRVSGSNTDTQYF. The CDR3 DNA reads TGTGCCACCAGCAGAGTTTCGGGGAGCAACACAGATACGCAGTATTTT.

This clone was counted only a few times. J is TRBJ2-4 and V is TRBV23-1; 9 nucleotides align to TRBD2. TRBV23-1 is placed among ORFs of uncertain function. The J segment lost 2 bases and the V segment lost 1 base, leaving 9 bases of the junction unmatched. The CDR3 consists of 18 residues. As DNA, the CDR3 is TGCGCCAGCAGTCAATATTTTGTGCGGGGGGGGACCAAAAACATTCAGTACTTC. Residues: CASSQYFVRGGTKNIQYF.

Note on this clone: The CDR3 carries no conserved terminal phenylalanine or tryptophan, so it likely arises from a read error. The DNA is omitted, as the CDR3 cannot be located on it reliably, and the CDR3 follows TCRdb's listing. The chain couples TRBV6-2 or TRBV6-3 to TRBJ1-5. 12 amino acids form the CDR3, both terminal residues included. The germline CDR1 and CDR2 sequences are MNHEY and SVGEGT. The CDR3 sequence: CASSTGTPDTVL.

The chain employs TRBV6-1 and TRBJ2-7; weak D call: TRBD1 (6 bases). The V and J ends lost 3 bases and 5 bases respectively, with 11 bases between them. The CDR3 has 13 residues. CDR1 is MNHNS and CDR2 is SASEGT in the germline V gene. Here the CDR3 reads CASSEDRGDEQYV. In nucleotides, the CDR3 is TGTGCCAGCAGTGAGGACAGAGGGGACGAGCAGTACGTC.

This chain joins TRBV11-2 and TRBJ2-2, with 7 bases that match TRBD1. Germline V gives CDR1 SGHAT, CDR2 FQNNGV. J was trimmed by 3 bases and V by 4 bases; bases with no gene match: 5. This CDR3 is 15 amino acids long. The chain's CDR3 is CASSSRDRHTGELFF. As DNA, the CDR3 is TGTGCCAGCAGCTCCCGGGACAGACACACCGGGGAGCTGTTTTTT.

CDR3 amino acids: CASSFSHTGELFF. The CDR3 DNA sequence: TGTGCCAGCAGCTTCTCTCACACCGGGGAGCTGTTTTTT. This chain joins TRBV7-3 and TRBJ2-2; D call uncertain. V was pared by 3 bases and J by 3 bases, with 5 bases between. Germline CDR1 reads SGHTA; CDR2 reads FQGTGA. This CDR3 spans 13 amino acids.

V and J are TRBV5-4 and TRBJ2-1; D is unclear. This CDR3 has 15 amino acids. V was clipped by 0 bases and J by 2 bases, with 9 bases between them. CDR1 is SGHNT, CDR2 YYREEE, per germline (reference sequence). The CDR3: CASSLAQRAYNEQFF. The CDR3 DNA follows: TGTGCCAGCAGCTTGGCGCAGCGAGCCTACAATGAGCAGTTCTTC.

This clone showed up just a few times. The gene calls are TRBV19 and TRBJ1-2; possible D gene TRBD1, 6 bases. The CDR3 covers 11 residues. In germline, CDR1 is LNHDA, CDR2 SQIVND (reference sequence). V was trimmed by 5 bases and J by 6 bases, leaving 7 bases between them. Written as DNA, the CDR3 is TGTGCCAGTAGTCCAGGGGATGGCTACACCTTC. This sequence encodes CASSPGDGYTF.

The chain couples TRBV7-9 to TRBJ1-3; D is possibly TRBD1 (6 bases). The germline CDR1 and CDR2 sequences are SEHNR and FQNEAQ (reference sequence). The CDR3 has 14 amino acids. Trimming left V 4 bases short and J 1 base short, with 8 bases between. The CDR3 sequence: CASSWTDSGNTIYF. DNA of the CDR3: TGTGCCAGCAGCTGGACAGATTCTGGAAACACCATATATTTT.

The chain joins TRBV5-1 to TRBJ2-3; TRBD2 agrees at 8 bases. Germline-derived CDR1 and CDR2 are SGHRS and YFSETQ. V gave up 4 bases and J gave up 0 bases; unmatched junction bases: 4. CDR3 length: 15 residues. The CDR3 DNA follows: TGCGCCAGCAGCCGAGCGGGGGAGAGCACAGATACGCAGTATTTT. Protein product: CASSRAGESTDTQYF. The full variable domain, its missing parts supplied by reference TRBV5-1 and TRBJ2-3, is KAGVTQTPRYLIKTRGQQVTLSCSPISGHRSVSWYQQTPGQGLQFLFEYFSETQRNKGNFPGRFSGRQFSNSRSEMNVSTLELGDSALYLCASSRAGESTDTQYFGPGTRLTVL.

The chain combines TRBV4-1 with TRBJ2-7; no clear D. The germline CDR1 and CDR2 sequences are MGHRA and YSYEKL. This CDR3 has 15 amino acids. V lost 0 bases and J 1 base, leaving 10 bases between the germline ends. The CDR3 DNA reads as TGCGCCAGCAGCCAAGAAATAACAGCTTCCTACGAGCAGTACTTC. Its protein is CASSQEITASYEQYF.

The rearrangement uses TRBV15 and TRBJ2-6, with D possibly TRBD1 on 5 matching bases. The germline V and J ends were trimmed by 1 base and 0 bases, with 10 bases remaining between them. The germline CDR1 and CDR2 sequences are LNHNV and YYDKDF (reference sequence). The CDR3 has 17 amino acids. Written as DNA, the CDR3 is TGTGCCACCAGCAGAGCCCTGGGGCTCTCTGGGGCCAACGTCCTGACTTTC. Translating it yields CATSRALGLSGANVLTF.

The rearrangement uses TRBV4-2 and TRBJ1-4; 8 nucleotides line up with TRBD1. CDR3 size: 17 residues. V shed 6 bases, J shed 3 bases, and the junction held 12 bases outside the gene matches. Germline assignment: CDR1 LGHNA and CDR2 YNFKEQ. In DNA, the CDR3 is TGTGCCAGCAGTCTGGACAGGGTGACAAAGGCTAATGAAAAACTGTTTTTT. Its translation: CASSLDRVTKANEKLFF.

The chain uses TRBV4-1 and TRBJ1-2; D not certain. The CDR3 totals 17 residues. Looked up from germline, CDR1 is MGHRA and CDR2 is YSYEKL. The ends were cut back, 2 bases at V and 4 bases at J, with 20 bases in the middle. The CDR3 region has the DNA TGCGCCAGCAGCCAAAAGGACGAGACGGAGGAAGTCTATGGCTACACCTTC. Protein sequence: CASSQKDETEEVYGYTF.

The chain combines TRBV19 with TRBJ1-2; TRBD1 might be the D (5 bases). Deletions cut 8 bases from V and 8 bases from J, with 21 bases between. Per germline, CDR1 LNHDA and CDR2 SQIVND (reference sequence). The CDR3 totals 14 residues. CDR3 loop: CASSLRDLHGGYTF. CDR3 DNA: TGTGCCAGTTCGTTGCGGGACTTGCATGGCGGCTACACCTTC.

This chain links TRBV27 with TRBJ2-2, with 8 positions matching TRBD2. V lost 5 bases and J lost 9; bases outside the gene matches: 11. Germline CDR1 reads MNHEY; CDR2 reads SMNVEV (reference sequence). The CDR3 is 15 amino acids. This CDR3 is CASSPPPSGGRELFF. The CDR3 DNA follows: TGTGCCAGCAGTCCCCCCCCGAGCGGGGGAAGGGAGCTGTTTTTT.

The V gene is TRBV11-2, the J gene TRBJ2-6, with D possibly being TRBD1 (6 bases). The germline V gene has CDR1 SGHAT and CDR2 FQNNGV. The CDR3 spans 18 residues. Trimming pared 5 bases from V and 3 bases from J, leaving 20 bases between. The CDR3 DNA reads TGTGCCAGCAGCCGATTGACAGGTTATGAGTATGGGGCCAACGTCCTGACTTTC. Translating it yields CASSRLTGYEYGANVLTF.

This clone was detected only once. The V and J genes are TRBV2 and TRBJ2-5, with D perhaps matching TRBD1 (5 bases). Looked up from germline, CDR1 is SNHLY and CDR2 is FYNNEI. This CDR3 contains 15 residues. V dropped 4 bases and J dropped 5 bases, with 17 bases sitting between them. CDR3 nucleotide sequence: TGTGCCAGCAGTGCGTCAGGGAAAAGACGGGAGACCCAGTACTTC. This encodes CASSASGKRRETQYF.

The V call is TRBV5-1, the J call TRBJ2-5; the match to TRBD1 covers 7 bases. With 6 bases clipped from V and 3 bases from J, the junction kept 11 bases outside the gene matches. CDR3 size: 15 residues. Per germline, CDR1 SGHRS and CDR2 YFSETQ. As DNA, the CDR3 is TGCGCCAGCACTTATCCTTTTGACAGGGAAGAGACCCAGTACTTC. Translation: CASTYPFDREETQYF.

This chain uses TRBV28 with TRBJ1-3, with 7 nucleotides matching TRBD1. Germline V lookup: CDR1 MDHEN, CDR2 SYDVKM. CDR3 length: 14 amino acids. The V gene end was trimmed by 7 bases and the J gene end by 2 bases; junction bases not matched to a gene: 5. The CDR3 spells CASTAGTAGNTIYF. The CDR3 DNA reads TGTGCCAGCACTGCCGGGACAGCTGGAAACACCATATATTTT.